A single sample is the source of the 11 T cell receptor beta chains below, sequenced in a study of OX40 agonist ivuxolimab in advanced cancers. The data were produced by immunoSEQ multiplex PCR, yet TCRdb's version contains in-frame clones alone and is incomplete. The data contain 68,000 or so clones, roughly 80% of them singletons. This material consisted of CD4+ or CD8+ T cells sorted from blood, taken in a trial of the OX40 agonist ivuxolimab. All receptors come from an adult with an advanced solid tumor such as melanoma, head and neck, liver or kidney cancer.

V is TRBV7-9 and J is TRBJ1-4; no reliable D call. This CDR3 contains 15 residues. The germline CDR1 and CDR2 sequences are SEHNR and FQNEAQ (reference sequence). The V end was cut by 1 base, the J end by 7 bases, with 13 bases between. The CDR3 nucleotides read TGTGCCAGCAGCTTAGGCTTGTCCGACGGTGAAAAACTGTTTTTT. Amino acids: CASSLGLSDGEKLFF.

The chain joins TRBV27 to TRBJ1-4; possible D gene TRBD1, 5 bases. There are 17 residues in the CDR3. Trimming stripped 6 bases from V and 0 bases from J, with 17 bases between. Germline V gene lookup returns CDR1 MNHEY and CDR2 SMNVEV (reference sequence). The CDR3 region has the DNA TGTGCCAGCAGGGCCGCCCAGGGAGGTCCAACTAATGAAAAACTGTTTTTT. Its translation is CASRAAQGGPTNEKLFF. Drawing the rest from reference TRBV27 and TRBJ1-4, the complete variable domain is EAQVTQNPRYLITVTGKKLTVTCSQNMNHEYMSWYRQDPGLGLRQIYYSMNVEVTDKGDVPEGYKVSRKEKRNFPLILESPSPNQTSLYFCASRAAQGGPTNEKLFFGSGTQLSVL.

The chain joins TRBV7-9 to TRBJ2-5, with 7 bases fitting TRBD1. Germline V gives CDR1 SEHNR, CDR2 FQNEAQ (reference sequence). The V and J ends lost 3 bases and 5 bases, in that order; junction bases with no gene match: 3. This CDR3 spans 13 amino acids. CDR3 nucleotides: TGTGCCAGCAGCTTTACAGGGGAGGAGACCCAGTACTTC. This gives the protein CASSFTGEETQYF.

In its sample, this clone was seen a few times. This sequence joins TRBV2 and TRBJ2-2, with D possibly TRBD1 on 6 matching bases. Germline values: CDR1 SNHLY, CDR2 FYNNEI. CDR3 length: 15 amino acids. V lost 6 bases and J lost 3, with 14 bases in between. This CDR3 is CASRWTAGDTGELFF. The CDR3 DNA sequence: TGTGCCAGCAGATGGACAGCAGGGGACACCGGGGAGCTGTTTTTT.

The V call is TRBV7-9, the J call TRBJ2-3; D uncertain. This CDR3 comprises 12 residues. V lost 2 bases and J 4 bases, leaving 4 bases between the germline ends. Germline V lookup: CDR1 SEHNR, CDR2 FQNEAQ (reference sequence). CDR3: CASSLTPDTQYF. The CDR3 DNA reads as TGTGCCAGCAGCTTAACCCCAGATACGCAGTATTTT.

The chain links TRBV9 to TRBJ2-2; D remains unclear. The V end lost 0 bases, the J end lost 5 bases, and 11 bases lay between the germline ends. Looked up from germline, CDR1 is SGDLS and CDR2 is YYNGEE. There are 15 residues in the CDR3. The CDR3 DNA follows: TGTGCCAGCAGCGTAGAGGTCATGGGAACCGGGGAGCTGTTTTTT. Its translation is CASSVEVMGTGELFF.

The gene calls are TRBV28 and TRBJ1-1, with 8 nucleotides matching TRBD1. This CDR3 comprises 12 residues. Germline lookup yields CDR1 MDHEN and CDR2 SYDVKM. Trimming cost V 6 bases and J 7 bases; bases outside gene matches: 4. In nucleotides, the CDR3 is TGTGCCAGCAGCTCCGGACAGGGTGAAGCTTTCTTT. Translating it yields CASSSGQGEAFF.

The chain employs TRBV6-6 and TRBJ1-1; 10 bases match TRBD1. The CDR3 sequence is 14 residues long. The junction had 6 bases not matched to a gene; V was cut back by 4 bases and J by 7 bases. Germline V CDR1 and CDR2: MNHNY, SVGAGI (reference sequence). CDR3 in DNA: TGTGCCAGCAGTTCCTCGGACAGGGGGGTTGAAGCTTTCTTT. Protein: CASSSSDRGVEAFF.

The J gene is TRBJ2-7, the V gene TRBV2; 8 bases are a match to TRBD1. The CDR3 extends over 14 amino acids. CDR1 SNHLY and CDR2 FYNNEI come from the germline V gene. V was pared by 6 bases and J by 1 base, with 5 bases of the junction left unmatched. As DNA, the CDR3 is TGTGCCAGCAGGACCACAGGGGGTTCCTACGAGCAGTACTTC. Translation gives CASRTTGGSYEQYF.

J is TRBJ1-2 and V is TRBV28, with 9 bases aligning to TRBD1. Germline lookup yields CDR1 MDHEN and CDR2 SYDVKM. Losses at the gene ends were 3 bases for V and 7 bases for J; bases not matched to a gene: 6. The CDR3 length is 14 residues. As DNA, the CDR3 is TGTGCCAGCAGTTTGGTGGACAGGGGCCGTGGCTACACCTTC. Protein: CASSLVDRGRGYTF.

The chain uses TRBV18 and TRBJ2-7; TRBD2 might be the D (5 bases). The V and J ends lost 3 bases and 6 bases respectively, with 15 bases between them. Germline loops: CDR1 KGHSH, CDR2 LQKENI. This CDR3 is built from 14 residues. CDR3 loop: CASSPGAGRLEQYF. The CDR3 bases are TGTGCCAGCTCACCGGGAGCCGGTCGTCTCGAGCAGTACTTC.